This T cell receptor beta chain originates from a study of cytomegalovirus exposure and HLA in healthy donors. General study results and limits: Cytomegalovirus-associated TCR beta chains were listed, numbering some 170. In a later analysis, TCR beta V- and J-gene trimming was associated with a missense DCLRE1C variant. Relative to equally common others, HLA-associated TCR beta chains showed greater clonal expansion in a later analysis.

This CDR3 has 14 residues. Germline CDR1 SNHLY, CDR2 FYNNEI. The V gene end was trimmed by 8 bases and the J gene end by 2 bases; junction bases not matched to a gene: 6. This clone occurred once. Its specificity is unknown. Vbeta (60) and Jbeta (13) primers were used in the PCR. Generated by immunoSEQ multiplex PCR, the TCRdb table keeps only in-frame clones and is missing some. Of over 150,000 clones listed, about two thirds were seen once; the top ten hold 4% to 5.5%. Sequenced material: PBMCs. V usage is TRBV2 and J usage is TRBJ2-7, with 10 bases lining up with TRBD2. This TCR derives from a woman aged 18-35 years in good health and CMV-seropositive. CDR3 amino acids: CASRGLAVPYEQYF. The CDR3 DNA sequence: TGTGCCAGCCGCGGACTAGCGGTGCCCTACGAGCAGTACTTC.